A single sample is the source of the 21 T cell receptor beta chains below, sequenced in a study of blood T cell repertoires in COVID-19 (dated by TCRdb to the early 2020s). The library was produced with the immunoSEQ multiplex PCR assay. TCRdb retrieved this table from immuneACCESS and kept in-frame rearrangements only. Not all clones are present; in checked studies, unresolved V genes account for under half, and no reason is known for the remainder. Present in this sample are about 110,000 clones, about three quarters of which were seen just once. The ten largest clones capture about 6.5% of the sample. The sample comprised peripheral blood. These receptors all stem from a man older than 75 with acute or convalescent COVID-19.

There are a few counts of this clone. The DNA for the CDR3 is TGTGCCAGCAGTTTACCCCCGTCTCCTGAGCAGTTCTTC. Protein product: CASSLPPSPEQFF. This chain joins TRBV27 and TRBJ2-1; D remains ambiguous. Germline CDR1 reads MNHEY; CDR2 reads SMNVEV (reference sequence). V was clipped by 2 bases and J by 9 bases, with 11 bases between them. The CDR3 is made up of 13 amino acids.

This clone was detected only once. The chain has TRBV3-1 (or the pseudogene TRBV3-2) and TRBJ2-1; 8 bases map to TRBD2. The CDR3 is 17 residues long. Per germline, CDR1 LGHDT and CDR2 YNNKEL (reference sequence). Trimming at V came to 0 bases and at J to 4 bases, leaving 8 bases not matched to a gene. The CDR3 sequence: CASSQDVVAGPYNEQFF. CDR3 nucleotide sequence: TGTGCCAGCAGCCAAGATGTAGTAGCGGGACCGTACAATGAGCAGTTCTTC.

Only one count was recorded for this clone. CDR3 sequence reads: CASGLAGRETQYF. The CDR3, as DNA: TGTGCTAGTGGCCTAGCGGGAAGGGAGACCCAGTACTTC. The chain links TRBV12-5 to TRBJ2-5; 9 bases align to TRBD2. Per germline, CDR1 LGHNT and CDR2 FRNRAP. V was clipped by 6 bases and J by 5 bases; unmatched bases: 4. The length of the CDR3 is 13 residues.

The chain uses TRBV5-1 and TRBJ2-2; possible D gene TRBD2, 6 bases. V was trimmed by 6 bases and J by 3 bases, leaving 12 bases between them. The length of the CDR3 is 14 residues. Germline CDR1 is SGHRS and CDR2 is YFSETQ. The chain's CDR3 is CASKIAEHTGELFF. For the CDR3, the DNA is TGCGCCAGCAAGATAGCGGAGCACACCGGGGAGCTGTTTTTT.

The rearrangement links TRBV29-1 to TRBJ2-3; 7 positions match TRBD1. The V and J ends lost 0 bases and 5 bases, in that order; junction bases with no gene match: 5. Germline V gene data show CDR1 as SQVTM and CDR2 as ANQGSEA. The CDR3 is 14 amino acids. The CDR3 protein is CSVEDDRDGDTQYF. The CDR3 DNA sequence: TGCAGCGTTGAAGACGACAGGGATGGAGATACGCAGTATTTT.

The gene calls are TRBV4-2 and TRBJ2-3; 7 bases map to TRBD2. The CDR3 is 14 amino acids. Germline assignment: CDR1 LGHNA and CDR2 YNFKEQ. After removal of 8 bases from V and 4 bases from J, the junction contained 9 bases not matched to a gene. The CDR3 protein is CASSRRESSDTQYF. The CDR3 DNA reads TGTGCCAGCTCGAGGCGGGAGTCATCAGATACGCAGTATTTT.

The CDR3 sequence: CSVGADLAKNIQYF. In DNA, the CDR3 is TGCAGCGTTGGAGCGGATCTAGCCAAAAACATTCAGTACTTC. The chain couples TRBV29-1 to TRBJ2-4; tentatively, D is TRBD2 (5 bases). The CDR3 extends over 14 amino acids. CDR1 and CDR2 from the germline V gene are SQVTM and ANQGSEA. V was shortened by 4 bases and J by 0 bases, with 10 bases between the two germline ends.

The V gene is TRBV9, the J gene TRBJ2-1; TRBD1 matches 7 bases. Germline V CDR1 and CDR2: SGDLS, YYNGEE. This CDR3 is 15 amino acids long. The trim removed 4 bases at V and 0 bases at J, leaving 4 bases unmatched. The CDR3 DNA sequence: TGTGCCAGCAGCCTTCAGGGGGACTCCTACAATGAGCAGTTCTTC. Its translation: CASSLQGDSYNEQFF.

V gene TRBV7-6 combines with J gene TRBJ2-2; maybe TRBD1 (7 bases). With 4 bases removed from V and 0 bases from J, the gap between germline ends came to 12 bases. The CDR3 runs to 16 residues. Looked up from germline, CDR1 is SGHVS and CDR2 is FNYEAQ. Written as DNA, the CDR3 is TGTGCCAGCAGCTCACAGGGGAGGTCGAACACCGGGGAGCTGTTTTTT. Its protein product is CASSSQGRSNTGELFF.

The chain uses TRBV27 and TRBJ1-6; D perhaps matches TRBD1 (5 bases). Germline lookup yields CDR1 MNHEY and CDR2 SMNVEV (reference sequence). The V end lost 5 bases, the J end lost 3 bases, and 14 bases lay between the germline ends. The CDR3 is 16 residues long. For the CDR3, the DNA is TGTGCCAGCAGTGCATCAAGGGGCTACTATAATTCACCCCTCCACTTT. Translated: CASSASRGYYNSPLHF.

The chain combines TRBV19 with TRBJ2-2; D call uncertain. The CDR3 has 14 amino acids. V was clipped by 7 bases and J by 0 bases, with 9 bases between them. The germline CDR1 and CDR2 sequences are LNHDA and SQIVND (reference sequence). CDR3 residues: CASNGQANTGELFF. CDR3 DNA sequence: TGTGCCAGTAACGGCCAGGCGAACACCGGGGAGCTGTTTTTT.

The chain links TRBV5-4 to TRBJ2-1, with 9 bases identical to TRBD2. Trimming at V came to 0 bases and at J to 7 bases, leaving 5 bases not matched to a gene. In germline, CDR1 is SGHNT, CDR2 YYREEE (reference sequence). The CDR3 spans 15 residues. The CDR3 loop reads CASSLVAGGGNEQFF. The CDR3 DNA reads as TGTGCCAGCAGCTTGGTCGCGGGAGGGGGGAATGAGCAGTTCTTC.

This chain uses TRBV7-2 with TRBJ2-7; possibly TRBD1 for D (6 bases). Germline V gives CDR1 SGHTA, CDR2 FQGNSA. Trimming took off 5 bases at V and 1 base at J, with 12 bases between the two ends. The CDR3 sequence is 14 residues long. The CDR3 DNA reads TGTGCCAGCAGCCCACAGGGTCAATCCTACGAGCAGTACTTC. It translates to CASSPQGQSYEQYF. The full variable domain, rest sourced from reference TRBV7-2 and TRBJ2-7, is GAGVSQSPSNKVTEKGKDVELRCDPISGHTALYWYRQSLGQGLEFLIYFQGNSAPDKSGLPSDRFSAERTGGSVSTLTIQRTQQEDSAVYLCASSPQGQSYEQYFGPGTRLTVT.

This clone was counted between two and nine times. The CDR3 bases are TGTGCCAGCAGATTATGGCAGTCCGATGAGCAGTTCTTC. The encoded protein is CASRLWQSDEQFF. The genes are TRBV3-1 (or the pseudogene TRBV3-2) and TRBJ2-1, with D uncertain. The germline V gene encodes CDR1 LGHDT and CDR2 YNNKEL (reference sequence). With 6 bases removed from V and 8 bases from J, the gap between germline ends came to 14 bases. The CDR3 contains 13 residues.

This clone has just one count. The gene calls are TRBV7-2 and TRBJ1-2; D remains unclear. Germline V lookup: CDR1 SGHTA, CDR2 FQGNSA. The CDR3 is 15 amino acids. Trimming removed 0 bases from V and 5 bases from J, with 13 bases in between. As DNA, the CDR3 is TGTGCCAGCAGCTTAGCGGAGGGATCTAGGTATGGCTACACCTTC. This gives the protein CASSLAEGSRYGYTF. Filled out from reference TRBV7-2 and TRBJ1-2, the complete variable domain reads GAGVSQSPSNKVTEKGKDVELRCDPISGHTALYWYRQSLGQGLEFLIYFQGNSAPDKSGLPSDRFSAERTGGSVSTLTIQRTQQEDSAVYLCASSLAEGSRYGYTFGSGTRLTVV.

This chain links TRBV11-3 with TRBJ2-1; 10 bases are a match to TRBD1. The CDR3 consists of 15 residues. V lost 5 bases and J lost 4; bases outside the gene matches: 5. Looked up from germline, CDR1 is SGHNT and CDR2 is YENEEA. The CDR3 region is CASSRQGAGYNEQFF. For the CDR3, the DNA is TGTGCCAGCAGCCGACAGGGGGCTGGGTACAATGAGCAGTTCTTC.

This clone was counted at least ten times. CDR3 in DNA: TGTGCCATCAGTGAGACCCTAACCGGGACTAGCAGCTCCTACAATGAGCAGTTCTTC. Amino acids: CAISETLTGTSSSYNEQFF. This rearrangement joins TRBV10-3 to TRBJ2-1; 9 bases match TRBD2. J lost 0 bases, V lost 2 bases, and 11 bases had no gene match. The CDR3 covers 19 residues. CDR1 and CDR2 from the germline V gene are ENHRY and SYGVKD.

The chain uses TRBV3-1 (or the pseudogene TRBV3-2) and TRBJ2-7, with D tentatively TRBD2 (5 bases). This CDR3 has 12 amino acids. The germline V and J ends were trimmed by 1 base and 5 bases, with 6 bases remaining between them. Germline V CDR1 and CDR2: LGHDT, YNNKEL (reference sequence). CDR3 residues: CASSQVAHEQYF. The CDR3 DNA is TGTGCCAGCAGCCAAGTAGCGCACGAGCAGTACTTC.

The chain's CDR3 is CSASRLAGRYNEQFF. The CDR3 DNA reads as TGCAGTGCTAGTCGACTAGCGGGACGCTACAATGAGCAGTTCTTC. The chain uses TRBV20-1 and TRBJ2-1; TRBD2 matches at 11 bases. V gave up 3 bases and J gave up 3 bases; unmatched junction bases: 4. The CDR3 totals 15 residues. CDR1 and CDR2 from the germline V gene are DFQATT and SNEGSKA (reference sequence).

The rearrangement joins TRBV7-9 to TRBJ2-2; D is ambiguous. With 8 bases removed from V and 6 bases from J, the gap between germline ends came to 13 bases. The CDR3 length is 13 residues. Per the germline V gene, CDR1 is SEHNR and CDR2 is FQNEAQ (reference sequence). The CDR3 nucleotides are TGTGCCAGCGACTCCACGGTCTCCGGGGAGCTGTTTTTT. It translates to CASDSTVSGELFF. Variable domain in full (rest from reference TRBV7-9 and TRBJ2-2): DTGVSQNPRHKITKRGQNVTFRCDPISEHNRLYWYRQTLGQGPEFLTYFQNEAQLEKSRLLSDRFSAERPKGSFSTLEIQRTEQGDSAMYLCASDSTVSGELFFGEGSRLTVL.

The chain employs TRBV5-5 and TRBJ1-5, with D uncertain. Germline CDR1 SGHKS, CDR2 YYEKEE (reference sequence). The CDR3 runs to 14 residues. V lost 0 bases to trimming and J lost 3 bases, with 7 bases between them. CDR3 loop: CASSLAGNNQPQHF. The CDR3 nucleotides read TGTGCCAGCAGCTTGGCCGGGAACAATCAGCCCCAGCATTTT.